This entry lists 3 T cell receptor beta chains sequenced from one sample in a study of T-cell reconstitution after alpha-beta-depleted transplantation in children. Unique molecular identifiers featured in how the TCRbeta library was prepared. MiXCR, applied by TCRdb to the PCR reads, yields one record per CDR3 protein. This table holds a few hundred thousand distinct CDR3 sequences, about a tenth found once. The sequencing here drew on PBMCs from the stem cell graft donor, taken from the stem cell graft. These receptor sequences come from a human donor who donated a stem cell graft to a child with acute lymphoblastic leukemia.

Remarks on this clonotype: A junction boundary mismatches the germline segment, possibly from a read error. This chain connects TRBV5-1 to TRBJ2-7, with TRBD1 identical over 7 bases. CDR1 SGHRS and CDR2 YFSETQ come from the germline V gene. CDR3 length: 19 residues. In DNA, the CDR3 is TGCGTCAGCAGCTTTGGGTCCCTCTTCACAGGGGCGTCTCAATACGAGCAGTACTTC. Translated: CVSSFGSLFTGASQYEQYF.

This clonotype was detected many times. This chain links TRBV24-1 with TRBJ2-1; 8 nucleotides match TRBD2. In germline, CDR1 is KGHDR, CDR2 SFDVKD. V dropped 9 bases and J dropped 6; count of bases not matched to a gene: 12. The CDR3 loop spans 15 amino acids. CDR3 in DNA: TGTGCCACCCGAGAATTAGCGGGATGGGTCAATGAGCAGTTCTTC. Encoded protein: CATRELAGWVNEQFF.

This clonotype showed up just a few times. The J gene is TRBJ2-7, the V gene TRBV20-1; D is ambiguous. V was pared by 5 bases and J by 3 bases, with 11 bases between. CDR1 and CDR2 from the germline V gene are DFQATT and SNEGSKA (reference sequence). CDR3 length: 12 amino acids. The CDR3 DNA is TGCAGTGCTTCGCGAAACGGCTACGAGCAGTACTTC. Protein sequence: CSASRNGYEQYF.